Shown below are 9 T cell receptor beta chains from a single sample sequenced in a study of somatic mutations in cytotoxic T cells in rheumatoid arthritis. The repertoire was sequenced with immunoSEQ multiplex PCR; TCRdb's copy has only in-frame clones and lacks some. The sample has over 15,000 clones, around 63% seen once; the top ten hold over 15%. Sequenced material: CD8+ T cells sorted from blood. These receptors all stem from an adult with rheumatoid arthritis.

The rearrangement links TRBV5-4 to TRBJ1-1; D ambiguous. The germline CDR1 and CDR2 sequences are SGHNT and YYREEE (reference sequence). V dropped 4 bases and J dropped 5 bases, with 9 bases sitting between them. CDR3 size: 12 residues. For the CDR3, the DNA is TGTGCCAGCAGCCCCTCTGGGACTGAAGCTTTCTTT. It translates to CASSPSGTEAFF. Variable domain in full (rest from reference TRBV5-4 and TRBJ1-1): ETGVTQSPTHLIKTRGQQVTLRCSSQSGHNTVSWYQQALGQGPQFIFQYYREEENGRGNFPPRFSGLQFPNYSSELNVNALELDDSALYLCASSPSGTEAFFGQGTRLTVV.

V is TRBV7-2 and J is TRBJ2-5; possibly TRBD1 for D (7 bases). Trimming took off 4 bases at V and 2 bases at J, with 20 bases between the two ends. CDR1 and CDR2 from the germline V gene are SGHTA and FQGNSA. The CDR3 extends over 17 amino acids. CDR3 amino acids: CASSSEDGGGRQETQYF. CDR3 in DNA: TGTGCCAGCAGCTCAGAGGATGGAGGGGGCAGGCAAGAGACCCAGTACTTC.

This chain connects TRBV27 to TRBJ2-2, with TRBD1 identical over 9 bases. V lost 5 bases and J lost 6; bases outside the gene matches: 10. The CDR3 contains 16 residues. Germline V gene data show CDR1 as MNHEY and CDR2 as SMNVEV (reference sequence). The DNA for the CDR3 is TGTGCCAGCAGTGGCGCCGGGACAGGGTTTTCCGGGGAGCTGTTTTTT. Translated: CASSGAGTGFSGELFF.

The V and J genes are TRBV6-4 and TRBJ2-2; D perhaps matches TRBD1 (6 bases). This CDR3 spans 13 amino acids. CDR1 and CDR2 from the germline V gene are MRHNA and SNTAGT. The V and J ends lost 4 bases and 3 bases respectively, with 6 bases between them. The CDR3 bases are TGTGCCAGCAGTGGACAGGACACCGGGGAGCTGTTTTTT. This codes for CASSGQDTGELFF.

This clone was picked up one time. J is TRBJ2-5 and V is TRBV5-6; 8 bases line up with TRBD1. CDR3 length: 15 amino acids. J gave up 7 bases and V 4 bases, and 12 bases lay outside the gene matches. Germline lookup yields CDR1 SGHDT and CDR2 YYEEEE. CDR3 nucleotide sequence: TGTGCCAGCAGCCTCCGCCCACAGGGGGGTGGGACCCAGTACTTC. Protein product: CASSLRPQGGGTQYF.

This clone was counted between two and nine times. This chain joins TRBV7-9 and TRBJ2-4; 8 bases line up with TRBD1. CDR3 length: 17 residues. Germline CDR1 reads SEHNR; CDR2 reads FQNEAQ (reference sequence). The ends lost 4 bases at V and 2 bases at J; junction bases unmatched: 10. Here the CDR3 DNA reads TGTGCCAGCAGCTCTACTCAGGGGGCTGAATCCAAAAACATTCAGTACTTC. Translated: CASSSTQGAESKNIQYF.

This clone was counted between two and nine times. The V call is TRBV30, the J call TRBJ2-7; no clear D gene. V was clipped by 0 bases and J by 3 bases, with 9 bases between them. Germline assignment: CDR1 GTSNPN and CDR2 SVGIG (reference sequence). The CDR3 length is 13 residues. The DNA of the CDR3 is TGTGCCTGGAGTGTAGGGCAGATCTACGAGCAGTACTTC. This codes for CAWSVGQIYEQYF.

This chain connects TRBV7-9 to TRBJ2-1; unclear D gene. The CDR3 contains 10 residues. Germline V lookup: CDR1 SEHNR, CDR2 FQNEAQ (reference sequence). Trimming pared 10 bases from V and 6 bases from J, leaving 7 bases between. In DNA, the CDR3 is TGTGCCATCCGAAGCAATGAGCAGTTCTTC. Amino acids: CAIRSNEQFF.

The chain is built from TRBV29-1 and TRBJ2-7, with 7 bases lining up with TRBD1. Trimming at V came to 4 bases and at J to 6 bases, leaving 6 bases not matched to a gene. The CDR3 spans 12 residues. Germline V CDR1 and CDR2: SQVTM, ANQGSEA. The CDR3 DNA reads TGCAGCGTTGTAGGGGGCATGGGCGAGCAGTACTTC. Amino acids: CSVVGGMGEQYF.